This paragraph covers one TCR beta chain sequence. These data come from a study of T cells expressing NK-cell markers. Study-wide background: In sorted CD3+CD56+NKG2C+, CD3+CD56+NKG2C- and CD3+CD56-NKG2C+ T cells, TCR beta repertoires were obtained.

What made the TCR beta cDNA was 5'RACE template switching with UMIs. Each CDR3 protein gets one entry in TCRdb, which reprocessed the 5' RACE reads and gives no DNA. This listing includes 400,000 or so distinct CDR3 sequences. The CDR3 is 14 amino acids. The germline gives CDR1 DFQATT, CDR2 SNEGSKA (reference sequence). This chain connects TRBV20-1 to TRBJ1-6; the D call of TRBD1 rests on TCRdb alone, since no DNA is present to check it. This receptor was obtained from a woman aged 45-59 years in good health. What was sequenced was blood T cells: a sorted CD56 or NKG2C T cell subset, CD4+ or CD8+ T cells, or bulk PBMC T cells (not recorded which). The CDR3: CSATAGTANSPLHF.